This T cell receptor beta chain stems from a study of T cells after posttransplantation cyclophosphamide. On the day of bone marrow donation, the related graft donor provided peripheral blood. Regarding the study as a whole: Recipient CMV seropositivity and CMV reactivation strongly tracked TRB clonality. Skin or GI-infiltrating T cells shared few TRB sequences with blood.

This clone was seen at least ten times. Its matching antigen is unknown. The germline V gene encodes CDR1 MNHEY and CDR2 SMNVEV (reference sequence). Trimming took 4 bases from V and 0 from J, leaving 21 bases between them. This CDR3 is built from 19 residues. The repertoire was sequenced with immunoSEQ multiplex PCR; TCRdb's copy has only in-frame clones and lacks some. The record shows fewer than 35,000 clones for this sample, with no singletons present. The sequenced material came from PBMCs. The chain uses TRBV27 and TRBJ1-4, with D uncertain. The source of this sequence is a woman aged 55-70 years in good health, CMV-negative, and a related stem cell transplant donor. The CDR3 protein is CASSSLAITRAATNEKLFF. CDR3 in DNA: TGTGCCAGCAGTTCCCTAGCAATAACACGGGCCGCAACTAATGAAAAACTGTTTTTT.